This T cell receptor beta chain was profiled in a study of blood T cell repertoires in COVID-19. Study-level background: From T cells, B-cell-depleted T cells, or PBMCs came the material, which was cDNA or gDNA.

The count of this clone is one. Method: immunoSEQ multiplex PCR; TCRdb's copy keeps in-frame clones and lacks some. The sample lists about 280,000 clones, roughly 90% seen once, with 0.75% to 1% in the top ten. Per germline, CDR1 SGHVS and CDR2 FNYEAQ. This CDR3 region has 18 residues. Trimming took off 0 bases at V and 0 bases at J, with 17 bases between the two ends. Two negative PCRs, clearance, or symptom resolution characterized the recovered Cohort 3 donors. Sequenced material: PBMCs or T cells enriched from blood (not recorded which). The genes are TRBV7-6 and TRBJ1-1, with D unclear. The TCR was taken from a woman aged 25 to 39 who had recovered from COVID-19. The DNA of the CDR3 is TGTGCCAGCAGCTTAGCGAAGGGCAGAGGGCCCATGAACACTGAAGCTTTCTTT. It yields the protein CASSLAKGRGPMNTEAFF.